These 26 T cell receptor beta chains share one sample of origin, sequenced in a study of T cell repertoires in cytomegalovirus infection. TCRdb re-called the reads through MiXCR, storing one row per CDR3 protein. The sample carries 570,000 or so distinct CDR3 sequences, approximately 40% recorded once. Antigens of these TCRs are unknown. The starting material was cultured PBMCs, obtained from culture after CMV antigen stimulation. These receptors all stem from a human donor in good health (CMV status not recorded). Some clones in this sample may be carry-over from other donors' samples.

This clonotype was counted between two and nine times. This rearrangement joins TRBV20-1 to TRBJ2-5; D not certain. V lost 2 bases, J lost 7 bases, and 17 bases lay in between. There are 14 residues in the CDR3. Germline V gene data show CDR1 as DFQATT and CDR2 as SNEGSKA (reference sequence). The CDR3 region has the DNA TGCAGTGCTAGAAGGGCGGCAGGACCGCGGACCCAGTACTTC. Protein product: CSARRAAGPRTQYF.

This chain connects TRBV28 to TRBJ2-7, with 9 bases matching TRBD1. The CDR3 is made up of 16 amino acids. Germline V gives CDR1 MDHEN, CDR2 SYDVKM. The ends lost 6 bases at V and 1 base at J; junction bases unmatched: 10. In DNA form, the CDR3 reads TGTGCCAGCAGGATTACAGGGGGCCCTTCTTCCTACGAGCAGTACTTC. It codes for CASRITGGPSSYEQYF.

The chain links TRBV29-1 to TRBJ2-1; D assignment may be TRBD1 or TRBD2 (5 bases each). The CDR3 runs to 17 residues. Germline lookup yields CDR1 SQVTM and CDR2 ANQGSEA. The ends were cut back, 3 bases at V and 1 base at J, with 19 bases in the middle. CDR3 DNA: TGCAGCGTTGAGGGACCCTGGGACCACAAATCCTACAATGAGCAGTTCTTC. Its protein is CSVEGPWDHKSYNEQFF.

This chain joins TRBV12-3 or TRBV12-4 and TRBJ1-1, with 9 bases that match TRBD1. CDR3 length equals 15 residues. Losses at the gene ends were 4 bases for V and 4 bases for J; bases not matched to a gene: 7. CDR3 in amino acids: CASSSRDREGTEAFF. For the CDR3, the DNA is TGTGCCAGCAGTTCCAGGGACAGGGAGGGCACTGAAGCTTTCTTT.

This clonotype came up once. V is TRBV20-1 and J is TRBJ2-5; TRBD2 matches 8 bases. The CDR3 has 15 residues. V was pared by 0 bases and J by 4 bases, with 7 bases of the junction left unmatched. Germline CDR1 DFQATT, CDR2 SNEGSKA (reference sequence). CDR3 in DNA: TGCAGTGCTAGAGAATCCACTAGCGGCTTAGAGACCCAGTACTTC. It encodes CSARESTSGLETQYF.

The chain combines TRBV25-1 with TRBJ1-2; possible D gene TRBD1, 5 bases. CDR3 length: 15 residues. V was cut by 3 bases and J by 4 bases, with 15 bases left in between. Germline lookup yields CDR1 MGHDK and CDR2 SYGVNS. The CDR3 DNA follows: TGTGCCAGCAGTGACCAGGGAGGCTCGTTCTATGGCTACACCTTC. This codes for CASSDQGGSFYGYTF.

This sequence joins TRBV20-1 and TRBJ2-5, with TRBD2 identical over 7 bases. Germline-derived CDR1 and CDR2 are DFQATT and SNEGSKA (reference sequence). J lost 4 bases, V lost 3 bases, and 5 bases had no gene match. The CDR3 spans 13 residues. The CDR3 bases are TGCAGTGCTAGGTGGGAGGGGCCAGAGACCCAGTACTTC. This gives the protein CSARWEGPETQYF.

This chain links TRBV2 with TRBJ2-5; D is perhaps TRBD1 or TRBD2 (6 bases each). CDR3 size: 11 residues. Germline assignment: CDR1 SNHLY and CDR2 FYNNEI. The ends were cut back, 10 bases at V and 4 bases at J, with 10 bases in the middle. CDR3 protein: CATEGGETQYF. DNA for the CDR3: TGTGCCACCGAGGGGGGAGAGACCCAGTACTTC.

A single count supports this clonotype. The chain carries TRBV20-1 and TRBJ1-2; 8 bases are a match to TRBD1. The CDR3 extends over 11 amino acids. From germline, CDR1 is DFQATT and CDR2 SNEGSKA (reference sequence). V lost 3 bases and J lost 7; bases outside the gene matches: 1. CDR3 loop: CSASQGAGYTF. The CDR3 bases are TGCAGTGCTAGCCAGGGGGCTGGCTACACCTTC.

The V and J genes are TRBV7-2 and TRBJ1-2; 7 bases line up with TRBD1. Germline-derived CDR1 and CDR2 are SGHTA and FQGNSA. The CDR3 runs to 14 residues. The V and J ends lost 6 bases and 3 bases, in that order; junction bases with no gene match: 7. Written as DNA, the CDR3 is TGTGCCAGCAGTCAGAGACAGGGAGACTATGGCTACACCTTC. It encodes CASSQRQGDYGYTF. Full variable domain (missing parts from reference TRBV7-2 and TRBJ1-2): GAGVSQSPSNKVTEKGKDVELRCDPISGHTALYWYRQSLGQGLEFLIYFQGNSAPDKSGLPSDRFSAERTGGSVSTLTIQRTQQEDSAVYLCASSQRQGDYGYTFGSGTRLTVV.

This clonotype has a handful of counts. The gene calls are TRBV7-8 and TRBJ1-1; 8 bases align to TRBD1. Per germline, CDR1 SGHVS and CDR2 FQNEAQ. V gave up 2 bases and J gave up 4 bases; unmatched junction bases: 9. The CDR3 contains 16 residues. In nucleotides, the CDR3 is TGTGCCAGCAGCTTATATCAGGCAGGGGGCGGCACTGAAGCTTTCTTT. Encoded protein: CASSLYQAGGGTEAFF.

The rearrangement links TRBV2 to TRBJ2-1; 8 nucleotides agree with TRBD2. V gave up 8 bases and J gave up 2 bases; unmatched junction bases: 5. CDR1 and CDR2 (germline): SNHLY, FYNNEI. This CDR3 comprises 14 residues. The chain's CDR3 is CASGGRGAYNEQFF. The CDR3 nucleotides are TGTGCCAGCGGCGGGCGGGGGGCCTACAATGAGCAGTTCTTC.

This clonotype was found a few times. V and J are TRBV7-8 and TRBJ2-5; perhaps D is TRBD1 or TRBD2 (6 bases each). Germline V gives CDR1 SGHVS, CDR2 FQNEAQ. Trimming stripped 4 bases from V and 6 bases from J, with 18 bases between. This CDR3 has 15 amino acids. The CDR3 region has the DNA TGTGCCAGCAGCTCCAGGGGTAGGGGGAGGCAGACCCAGTACTTC. This translates into CASSSRGRGRQTQYF.

In its sample, this clonotype was seen a few times. The chain combines TRBV2 with TRBJ2-6; 8 positions agree with TRBD1. The CDR3 is 17 amino acids. Trimming removed 4 bases from V and 3 bases from J; junction bases left unmatched: 8. Looked up from germline, CDR1 is SNHLY and CDR2 is FYNNEI. Here the CDR3 reads CASSGQPGQGGANVLTF. CDR3 nucleotide sequence: TGTGCCAGCAGTGGACAGCCCGGACAGGGTGGGGCCAACGTCCTGACTTTC. Looking up the rest from reference TRBV2 and TRBJ2-6 gives the full variable domain: EPEVTQTPSHQVTQMGQEVILRCVPISNHLYFYWYRQILGQKVEFLVSFYNNEISEKSEIFDDQFSVERPDGSNFTLKIRSTKLEDSAMYFCASSGQPGQGGANVLTFGAGSRLTVL.

This chain uses TRBV7-2 with TRBJ1-6, with 7 nucleotides matching TRBD1. The trim removed 2 bases at V and 8 bases at J, leaving 3 bases unmatched. CDR1 and CDR2 (germline): SGHTA, FQGNSA. There are 14 residues in the CDR3. CDR3 nucleotide sequence: TGTGCCAGCAGCTTATTTCAGGGGGATTCACCCCTCCACTTT. Residues: CASSLFQGDSPLHF.

J is TRBJ1-1 and V is TRBV28; the D is unclear. This CDR3 region has 17 residues. With 5 bases removed from V and 1 base from J, the gap between germline ends came to 20 bases. The germline gives CDR1 MDHEN, CDR2 SYDVKM. Here the CDR3 reads CASSPNILSLGNTEAFF. As DNA, the CDR3 is TGTGCCAGCAGTCCAAACATCCTTTCCCTCGGGAACACTGAAGCTTTCTTT.

This clonotype came up a few times. The J gene is TRBJ2-1, the V gene TRBV28; TRBD2 aligns across 12 bases. V gave up 11 bases and J gave up 6 bases; unmatched junction bases: 8. Germline values: CDR1 MDHEN, CDR2 SYDVKM. The CDR3 loop spans 14 amino acids. The CDR3: CACEGLAGTNEQFF. The CDR3 nucleotides are TGTGCCTGTGAAGGACTAGCGGGGACCAATGAGCAGTTCTTC. Supplemented by reference TRBV28 and TRBJ2-1, the full variable domain reads DVKVTQSSRYLVKRTGEKVFLECVQDMDHENMFWYRQDPGLGLRLIYFSYDVKMKEKGDIPEGYSVSREKKERFSLILESASTNQTSMYLCACEGLAGTNEQFFGPGTRLTVL.

This clonotype turned up a few times. This chain links TRBV7-6 with TRBJ2-5; D is undetermined. The CDR3 extends over 15 amino acids. The ends were cut back, 5 bases at V and 2 bases at J, with 15 bases in the middle. Per germline, CDR1 SGHVS and CDR2 FNYEAQ. The CDR3 nucleotides are TGTGCCAGCAGCCCCCCCTTCTATGAGCAAGAGACCCAGTACTTC. Amino acid sequence: CASSPPFYEQETQYF.

CDR3 DNA: TGTGCCAGCAGCTTGGACTCTCCTACCGGGGAGCTGTTTTTT. It is translated as CASSLDSPTGELFF. J is TRBJ2-2 and V is TRBV5-8; D gene unclear. The germline V gene encodes CDR1 SGHTS and CDR2 YDEGEE. V was trimmed by 0 bases and J by 5 bases, leaving 8 bases between them. The CDR3 sequence is 14 residues long. The variable domain in full, completed from reference TRBV5-8 and TRBJ2-2, reads EAGVTQSPTHLIKTRGQQATLRCSPISGHTSVYWYQQALGLGLQFLLWYDEGEERNRGNFPPRFSGRQFPNYSSELNVNALELEDSALYLCASSLDSPTGELFFGEGSRLTVL.

The CDR3 nucleotides are TGTGCCAGCAGCTTACCAACTAGCGGGAGAATGATAGGGCAAGAGACCCAGTACTTC. Amino acid sequence: CASSLPTSGRMIGQETQYF. The chain joins TRBV7-6 to TRBJ2-5; 11 bases match TRBD2. The CDR3 totals 19 residues. Germline V lookup: CDR1 SGHVS, CDR2 FNYEAQ. V lost 2 bases to trimming and J lost 2 bases; unmatched junction nucleotides: 13.

V is TRBV7-9 and J is TRBJ2-3; 7 nucleotides align to TRBD2. Germline V gene sequence: CDR1 SEHNR, CDR2 FQNEAQ (reference sequence). V was pared by 1 base and J by 13 bases, with 8 bases of the junction left unmatched. This CDR3 contains 13 residues. Here the CDR3 reads CASSLGDYGGKYF. The CDR3 DNA reads TGTGCCAGCAGCTTAGGGGACTACGGGGGGAAGTATTTT.

In this sample, this clonotype turned up a few times. The chain employs TRBV11-2 and TRBJ2-1; 10 nucleotides align to TRBD2. The CDR3 length is 17 residues. J was trimmed by 7 bases and V by 0 bases; bases with no gene match: 9. Germline values: CDR1 SGHAT, CDR2 FQNNGV. The CDR3 DNA sequence: TGTGCCAGCAGCTTAGACATCCTTCTAGCGGGAGTTAATGAGCAGTTCTTC. Translation: CASSLDILLAGVNEQFF.

This clonotype came up a few times. The V call is TRBV11-2, the J call TRBJ1-2; D is ambiguous. From germline, CDR1 is SGHAT and CDR2 FQNNGV. The CDR3 contains 14 residues. V was pared by 7 bases and J by 2 bases, with 14 bases between. CDR3: CASTRTALNYGYTF. In DNA form, the CDR3 reads TGTGCCAGCACCCGAACAGCATTAAACTATGGCTACACCTTC.

There are a few counts of this clonotype. The CDR3 nucleotides are TGTGCCAGCAGCTCGGGAAGTAGCGGGAGCTCCTACGAGCAGTACTTC. This encodes CASSSGSSGSSYEQYF. The chain recombines TRBV7-2 with TRBJ2-7; 9 nucleotides agree with TRBD2. With 4 bases clipped from V and 0 bases from J, the junction kept 7 bases outside the gene matches. Germline V gene data show CDR1 as SGHTA and CDR2 as FQGNSA. The CDR3 length is 16 residues.

The J gene is TRBJ1-6, the V gene TRBV7-8; 12 bases line up with TRBD1. The junction had 8 bases not matched to a gene; V was cut back by 5 bases and J by 3 bases. Germline V CDR1 and CDR2: SGHVS, FQNEAQ. This CDR3 region has 18 residues. This CDR3 reads CASSRDRGRGGYNSPLHF. The DNA for the CDR3 is TGTGCCAGCAGCCGGGACAGGGGGCGGGGGGGCTATAATTCACCCCTCCACTTT.

In its sample, this clonotype was seen a few times. V and J are TRBV5-1 and TRBJ1-1, with D perhaps TRBD1 (5 bases). Germline CDR1 reads SGHRS; CDR2 reads YFSETQ. V was clipped by 0 bases and J by 6 bases, with 15 bases between them. CDR3 length equals 15 residues. CDR3 region: CASSLDPGSGAEAFF. For the CDR3, the DNA is TGCGCCAGCAGCTTGGACCCAGGGAGTGGAGCTGAAGCTTTCTTT. The full variable domain, completed using reference TRBV5-1 and TRBJ1-1, is KAGVTQTPRYLIKTRGQQVTLSCSPISGHRSVSWYQQTPGQGLQFLFEYFSETQRNKGNFPGRFSGRQFSNSRSEMNVSTLELGDSALYLCASSLDPGSGAEAFFGQGTRLTVV.